This TCR beta chain was sequenced in a study of human T cells and chemical hapten exposure. About this clonotype itself: The antigen is not known.

The ends were cut back, 2 bases at V and 6 bases at J, with 15 bases in the middle. The length of the CDR3 is 15 residues. Study-wide findings and caveats: Significantly more large CDR3 similarity clusters were formed by expanded TCRs than by controls.

In TCRdb, the RACE reads were re-called with MiXCR into one record per CDR3 protein. The table has 65,000 to 90,000 distinct CDR3 sequences, 5% to 8.5% seen once. Time point defined: patch test 2, 6 weeks after DPC sensitization. Treatment defined: therapeutic diphenylcyclopropenone sensitization with weekly scalp DPC. The genes are TRBV12-3 or TRBV12-4 and TRBJ2-3, with D perhaps TRBD1 or TRBD2 (5 bases each). This specimen consisted of whole blood, obtained in connection with sensitization to the hapten diphenylcyclopropenone (DPC). The sequence was obtained from a woman aged 25 to 39 with alopecia areata. Some clones in this sample may be carry-over from other donors' samples. CDR3 nucleotides: TGTGCCAGCAGTTTATTCGGAGTCGGGGACGATACGCAGTATTTT. Translated, it gives CASSLFGVGDDTQYF.